This TCR beta chain is from a study of tumor and adjacent non-tumor tissue in lung cancer. Study-wide context: Stage I to III disease affected 9 to 10 men and 5 women aged 31 to 76. Each sample yielded around 4.2 million productive TCRbeta reads on average. Regarding the study as a whole: Top 100 clones took a larger repertoire share in normal lung. Shorter survival was associated with higher TCR diversity in tumors.

Three rounds of nested PCR, following a modified ARM-PCR protocol, produced the TCRbeta library. MiXCR, run by TCRdb on the multiplex PCR reads, gives a single entry per CDR3 protein. The data show under 100,000 distinct CDR3 sequences, with around 70% seen just once and roughly an eighth held by the top ten. RNA was extracted from bulk tissue without any cell sorting. The CDR3 loop spans 15 amino acids. The germline V gene has CDR1 DFQATT and CDR2 SNEGSKA (reference sequence). V dropped 3 bases and J dropped 7 bases, with 19 bases sitting between them. A word on this clonotype: Its specificity is unknown.

The rearrangement joins TRBV20-1 to TRBJ2-1; unclear D gene. The origin of this receptor is a woman in her 70s with non-small cell lung cancer. The sample was lung tumor tissue. The CDR3 sequence is CSARLDGVVYNEQFF. CDR3 coding DNA: TGCAGTGCTAGGCTCGACGGAGTTGTCTATAATGAGCAGTTCTTC.